The clone carrying this TCR beta chain is a singleton in its sample. This entry is derived from a study of blood T cell repertoires in COVID-19. Study-wide context: T cells, B-cell-depleted T cells, or PBMCs provided the cDNA or gDNA that served as material.

The CDR3 totals 13 residues. Germline CDR1 is MNHEY and CDR2 is SVGAGI. V lost 11 bases to trimming and J lost 2 bases; unmatched junction nucleotides: 6. The data were produced by immunoSEQ multiplex PCR, yet TCRdb's version contains in-frame clones alone and is incomplete. The sample comprises 1,500 to 2,500 clones, 69% of which are singletons, and 20% to 30% rests with the top ten. This sequence joins TRBV6-5 and TRBJ2-3; 8 bases are shared with TRBD1. The clonotype was recovered from a man between 65 and 85 years old with active COVID-19. Sequenced material: peripheral blood. CDR3 amino acids: CAGSGGHTDTQYF. In DNA, the CDR3 is TGTGCCGGATCAGGGGGCCACACAGATACGCAGTATTTT.